The clone carrying this T cell receptor (beta chain) was recorded at least ten times. This sample is part of a study of T cells in Graves' hyperthyroidism and ophthalmopathy. V gave up 1 base and J gave up 6 bases, with 15 bases separating them. Germline lookup yields CDR1 LNHNV and CDR2 YYDKDF (reference sequence). CDR3 size: 15 residues. TCR beta CDR3 region amplification was performed from RNA transcripts. Carried out on the TCR CDR3, a first-round RT-PCR used the HTBI primer set. TCRdb re-analysed the multiplex PCR reads in MiXCR, keeping a single row per CDR3 protein. The sample lists approximately 430,000 distinct CDR3 sequences, roughly 14% seen once, with 13% to 15% in the top ten. A lack of ophthalmopathy progression within 18 months defined stable Graves' hyperthyroidism.

This receptor was taken from a young woman with Graves' hyperthyroidism. The specimen was blood. The rearrangement uses TRBV15 and TRBJ2-5, with D perhaps matching TRBD2 (7 bases). Here the CDR3 reads CATSRGSGGPQTQYF. The CDR3 region has the DNA TGTGCCACCAGCAGAGGATCGGGGGGCCCGCAGACCCAGTACTTC.